This TCR beta chain is from a study of blood T cell repertoires in COVID-19. For the study at large: There were acute and convalescent COVID-19 samples, and they came from the United States, Italy and Spain. From T cells, B-cell-depleted T cells, or PBMCs came the material, which was cDNA or gDNA.

As originally analysed: The authors estimated nucleated cell counts from reference gene primer amplification. Data came from immunoSEQ multiplex PCR; TCRdb stores just in-frame clones and leaves some out. The D gene and trimming were derived from the DNA, and the V and J assignments and clone size from that table. Of more than 85,000 clones detected, more than 65% appear once; the ten largest clones hold less than 8%. This CDR3 has 15 amino acids. Germline lookup yields CDR1 SGHTA and CDR2 FQGTGA. The junction had 9 bases not matched to a gene; V was cut back by 5 bases and J by 5 bases. V is TRBV7-3 and J is TRBJ2-5; 9 bases match TRBD1. Sequenced input: peripheral blood. This receptor was identified in a woman aged 80 or over with active or convalescent COVID-19. The CDR3 nucleotides are TGTGCCAGCAGCGCCACAGGGGGCGGTGGGGAGACCCAGTACTTC. Translating it yields CASSATGGGGETQYF.